The 14 T cell receptor beta chains in this list originate from one sample, sequenced in a study of cytomegalovirus exposure and HLA in healthy donors (dated by TCRdb to about 2017). Libraries came from the immunoSEQ multiplex PCR assay. For the multiplex PCR, a mixture combining 60 forward primers for TCR Vbeta segments and 13 reverse primers for TCR Jbeta segments was used. TCRdb took this table from immuneACCESS and kept in-frame rearrangements with V and J called. Such tables lack part of the clones; where checked against another copy, unresolved V genes explain under half of the gap, and the rest is unexplained. The sample table lists over 110,000 clones, around 82% of them with a count of one. Around 2.9% of the sample is taken by the ten largest. The sample consisted of PBMCs. Receptors originate from a female donor in good health and CMV-seronegative.

The chain links TRBV27 to TRBJ1-2; possible D gene TRBD1, 5 bases. V was cut by 3 bases and J by 4 bases, with 9 bases left in between. Germline values: CDR1 MNHEY, CDR2 SMNVEV (reference sequence). The CDR3 runs 13 residues. The CDR3 loop is CASSFRGVYGYTF. The DNA for the CDR3 is TGTGCCAGCAGTTTTCGGGGGGTCTATGGCTACACCTTC.

V and J are TRBV2 and TRBJ1-2; perhaps TRBD1 as D (6 bases). The V gene's germline CDR1 is SNHLY and CDR2 FYNNEI. The length of the CDR3 is 13 residues. Trimming shortened V by 6 bases and J by 4 bases, and 12 bases separated the two germline ends. CDR3 sequence (DNA): TGTGCCAGCAGAATACAGGGATCCTATGGCTACACCTTC. Translated, it gives CASRIQGSYGYTF.

The chain links TRBV9 to TRBJ2-5; D not certain. The germline gives CDR1 SGDLS, CDR2 YYNGEE. This CDR3 is 18 amino acids long. Trimming removed 0 bases at V and 0 bases at J, with 18 bases between. The CDR3 sequence is CASSVALPICANQETQYF. The CDR3, as DNA: TGTGCCAGCAGCGTAGCTCTGCCTATCTGCGCCAACCAAGAGACCCAGTACTTC.

This clone was seen a handful of times. The J gene is TRBJ2-7, the V gene TRBV6-5, with a weak D call TRBD1 (5 bases). The germline V gene has CDR1 MNHEY and CDR2 SVGAGI. The CDR3 consists of 11 residues. Trimming took 7 bases from V and 6 from J, leaving 10 bases between them. DNA of the CDR3: TGTGCCAGCACCCAGGGCCCCGAGCAGTACTTC. Protein product: CASTQGPEQYF.

The chain is built from TRBV19 and TRBJ1-1; 12 nucleotides align to TRBD1. Per the germline V gene, CDR1 is LNHDA and CDR2 is SQIVND (reference sequence). This CDR3 is built from 14 residues. The J segment lost 0 bases and the V segment lost 9 bases, leaving 2 bases of the junction unmatched. CDR3 DNA sequence: TGTGCCAGCCGGGACAGGGGGCTGAACACTGAAGCTTTCTTT. It codes for CASRDRGLNTEAFF.

The rearrangement uses TRBV6-1 and TRBJ1-1, with 12 bases lining up with TRBD1. The CDR3 length is 16 residues. After removal of 3 bases from V and 5 bases from J, the junction contained 7 bases not matched to a gene. Germline lookup yields CDR1 MNHNS and CDR2 SASEGT. In DNA form, the CDR3 reads TGTGCCAGCAGTGAGCGGGACAGGGGGCGGGGGACTGAAGCTTTCTTT. Protein: CASSERDRGRGTEAFF.

V is TRBV20-1 and J is TRBJ2-1; 7 bases are a match to TRBD1. CDR1 is DFQATT and CDR2 is SNEGSKA in the germline V gene (reference sequence). The trim removed 7 bases at V and 8 bases at J, leaving 5 bases unmatched. CDR3 length: 11 residues. CDR3 DNA: TGCAGTGTCGGACAGGTGGATGAGCAGTTCTTC. Encoded protein: CSVGQVDEQFF.

The gene calls are TRBV7-9 and TRBJ2-1; D might be TRBD2 (6 bases). There are 17 residues in the CDR3. The V and J ends lost 3 bases and 6 bases respectively, with 21 bases between them. Germline loops: CDR1 SEHNR, CDR2 FQNEAQ (reference sequence). CDR3 in amino acids: CASSFTGASALFNEQFF. Written as DNA, the CDR3 is TGTGCCAGCAGCTTCACCGGGGCTAGCGCACTCTTCAATGAGCAGTTCTTC.

This sequence joins TRBV18 and TRBJ1-1, with D unclear. The CDR3 loop spans 13 amino acids. The germline V and J ends were trimmed by 8 bases and 1 base, with 11 bases remaining between them. Germline CDR1 reads KGHSH; CDR2 reads LQKENI. The DNA for the CDR3 is TGTGCCAGCGCCTTTGGGCCGAACACTGAAGCTTTCTTT. As protein: CASAFGPNTEAFF.

This chain joins TRBV5-6 and TRBJ1-5; possible D gene TRBD1, 5 bases. Germline assignment: CDR1 SGHDT and CDR2 YYEEEE. The CDR3 loop spans 13 amino acids. V dropped 4 bases and J dropped 7 bases, with 12 bases sitting between them. The CDR3 loop reads CASSPQGAQPQHF. The CDR3 DNA follows: TGTGCCAGCAGCCCCCAAGGGGCACAGCCCCAGCATTTT.

This clone was seen a single time. The chain couples TRBV15 to TRBJ1-5; D is perhaps TRBD1 (5 bases). CDR1 and CDR2 from the germline V gene are LNHNV and YYDKDF (reference sequence). The V end lost 3 bases, the J end lost 4 bases, and 13 bases lay between the germline ends. This CDR3 region has 15 residues. CDR3 sequence reads: CATSSGAERNQPQHF. For the CDR3, the DNA is TGTGCCACCAGCAGTGGGGCGGAAAGAAATCAGCCCCAGCATTTT.

This sequence joins TRBV28 and TRBJ1-2, with a possible D match to TRBD1 (6 bases). Trimming stripped 0 bases from V and 1 base from J, with 6 bases between. Germline loops: CDR1 MDHEN, CDR2 SYDVKM. CDR3 length: 14 amino acids. The CDR3 coding sequence is TGTGCCAGCAGTTTATGGGACAGTAACTATGGCTACACCTTC. It is translated as CASSLWDSNYGYTF.

This chain connects TRBV30 to TRBJ1-1; D unclear. The CDR3 contains 16 residues. V gave up 0 bases and J gave up 1 base, with 15 bases separating them. From germline, CDR1 is GTSNPN and CDR2 SVGIG (reference sequence). The CDR3 nucleotides read TGTGCCTGGAGTGTACAATCCGGGAAGGGGAACACTGAAGCTTTCTTT. Translating it yields CAWSVQSGKGNTEAFF.

This sequence joins TRBV6-1 and TRBJ2-7, with 7 bases that match TRBD1. This CDR3 is 13 amino acids long. V gave up 8 bases and J gave up 2 bases; unmatched junction bases: 6. In germline, CDR1 is MNHNS, CDR2 SASEGT. The DNA for the CDR3 is TGTGCCAGCGCTACAGACAGGGCCTACGAGCAGTACTTC. This translates into CASATDRAYEQYF.